These T cell receptor beta chains were read from a single sample in a study of T cells in Graves' hyperthyroidism and ophthalmopathy. MiXCR, run by TCRdb on the multiplex PCR reads, gives a single entry per CDR3 protein. The repertoire holds around 420,000 distinct CDR3 sequences, with more than 15% as singletons. Sequencing was performed on blood. The receptor source for this set is a woman aged 18-30 years with Graves' hyperthyroidism. Both conserved end residues are part of each CDR3. Fields, in order: D gene, V gene, J gene, clone size, CDR3 protein, CDR3 DNA. The D gene is left open where the match is weak. The size field is filled for only some rows; it gives once, few, many or a size class.

D gene: TRBD2; V gene: TRBV5-1; J gene: TRBJ2-1; clone size: many; CDR3 protein: CASSLSSGGTYNEQFF; CDR3 DNA: TGCGCCAGCAGCTTGTCTAGCGGGGGGACATACAATGAGCAGTTCTTC
D gene: TRBD1; V gene: TRBV29-1; J gene: TRBJ1-1; clone size: many; CDR3 protein: CSVEAAGGEAFF; CDR3 DNA: TGCAGCGTTGAAGCGGCAGGGGGCGAAGCTTTCTTT
D gene: NA; V gene: TRBV7-9; J gene: TRBJ2-1; clone size: NA; CDR3 protein: CASHPGHAYNEQFF; CDR3 DNA: TGTGCCAGCCACCCGGGACACGCCTACAATGAGCAGTTCTTC
D gene: NA; V gene: TRBV20-1; J gene: TRBJ2-1; clone size: many; CDR3 protein: CSARGRELSGWGPQFF; CDR3 DNA: TGCAGTGCCAGGGGGCGGGAGCTGTCCGGGTGGGGGCCGCAGTTCTTC
D gene: TRBD2; V gene: TRBV12-3/TRBV12-4; J gene: TRBJ2-7; clone size: many; CDR3 protein: CASRASGNYEQYF; CDR3 DNA: TGTGCCAGCAGAGCTAGCGGAAACTACGAGCAGTACTTC
D gene: NA; V gene: TRBV29-1; J gene: TRBJ2-1; clone size: many; CDR3 protein: CSVVIEGSYNEQFF; CDR3 DNA: TGCAGCGTTGTCATAGAGGGATCCTACAATGAGCAGTTCTTC
D gene: NA; V gene: TRBV20-1; J gene: TRBJ1-1; clone size: many; CDR3 protein: CSAPGEGRTEAFF; CDR3 DNA: TGCAGTGCCCCGGGAGAGGGCCGGACTGAAGCTTTCTTT
D gene: NA; V gene: TRBV2; J gene: TRBJ1-5; clone size: NA; CDR3 protein: CASRKDRVSNQPQHF; CDR3 DNA: TGTGCCAGCAGAAAAGATAGGGTTAGCAATCAGCCCCAGCATTTT
D gene: NA; V gene: TRBV30; J gene: TRBJ1-6; clone size: few; CDR3 protein: CAWSVRERGSSYNSPLHF; CDR3 DNA: TGTGCCTGGAGTGTTCGTGAGAGAGGCTCGTCCTATAATTCACCCCTCCACTTT
D gene: NA; V gene: TRBV15; J gene: TRBJ1-6; clone size: few; CDR3 protein: CATSSTAGSPPHF; CDR3 DNA: TGTGCCACCAGCAGTACCGCAGGTTCACCCCCCCACTTT
D gene: TRBD2; V gene: TRBV7-9; J gene: TRBJ2-5; clone size: many; CDR3 protein: CASSFSPGLAERSPQETQYF; CDR3 DNA: TGTGCCAGCAGCTTTAGCCCAGGACTAGCGGAACGTAGCCCACAAGAGACCCAGTACTTC
D gene: TRBD1; V gene: TRBV10-3; J gene: TRBJ2-3; clone size: many; CDR3 protein: CAISPGQVADTQYF; CDR3 DNA: TGTGCCATCAGTCCGGGACAGGTGGCAGATACGCAGTATTTT
D gene: TRBD2; V gene: TRBV6-5; J gene: TRBJ2-1; clone size: few; CDR3 protein: CASSYSTSGSMHEQFF; CDR3 DNA: TGTGCCAGCAGTTATTCGACTAGCGGGAGTATGCATGAGCAGTTCTTC
D gene: NA; V gene: TRBV11-1; J gene: TRBJ2-7; clone size: NA; CDR3 protein: CASSPPRGIDEQYF; CDR3 DNA: TGTGCCAGCAGCCCTCCGAGAGGGATCGACGAGCAGTACTTC
D gene: TRBD2; V gene: TRBV19; J gene: TRBJ2-2; clone size: many; CDR3 protein: CASSTGLAGAGELFF; CDR3 DNA: TGTGCCAGTAGTACGGGACTAGCGGGAGCCGGGGAGCTGTTTTTT
D gene: TRBD2; V gene: TRBV11-2; J gene: TRBJ2-7; clone size: many; CDR3 protein: CASSSLAGGSYEQYF; CDR3 DNA: TGTGCCAGCAGCTCGCTAGCGGGGGGCTCCTACGAGCAGTACTTC
D gene: TRBD1; V gene: TRBV20-1; J gene: TRBJ2-5; clone size: few; CDR3 protein: CSAGQVQVETQYF; CDR3 DNA: TGCAGTGCTGGACAGGTACAGGTGGAGACCCAGTACTTC
D gene: NA; V gene: TRBV28; J gene: TRBJ2-1; clone size: NA; CDR3 protein: CASSPHPGAQTFGNEQFF; CDR3 DNA: TGTGCCAGCAGCCCTCATCCAGGGGCCCAGACTTTTGGGAATGAGCAGTTCTTC
D gene: NA; V gene: TRBV7-3; J gene: TRBJ2-7; clone size: many; CDR3 protein: CASSLLRQVTGPSYEQYF; CDR3 DNA: TGTGCCAGCAGCTTATTAAGGCAGGTTACAGGGCCCTCCTACGAGCAGTACTTC
D gene: NA; V gene: TRBV10-3; J gene: TRBJ2-3; clone size: many; CDR3 protein: CAISEPVTDTQYF; CDR3 DNA: TGTGCCATCAGTGAGCCGGTCACAGATACGCAGTATTTT
D gene: NA; V gene: TRBV20-1; J gene: TRBJ2-1; clone size: many; CDR3 protein: CSAPGLLKGSSYNEQFF; CDR3 DNA: TGCAGTGCCCCAGGGTTGCTTAAGGGAAGCTCCTACAATGAGCAGTTCTTC
D gene: TRBD1; V gene: TRBV6-1; J gene: TRBJ1-5; clone size: many; CDR3 protein: CASSYAGVRDSEIYSNQPQHF; CDR3 DNA: TGTGCCAGCAGTTACGCTGGTGTTCGGGACAGCGAAATTTATAGCAATCAGCCCCAGCATTTT
D gene: NA; V gene: TRBV27; J gene: TRBJ2-3; clone size: many; CDR3 protein: CASSRNTDTQYF; CDR3 DNA: TGTGCCAGCAGTCGCAACACAGATACGCAGTATTTT
D gene: TRBD2; V gene: TRBV9; J gene: TRBJ2-1; clone size: NA; CDR3 protein: CASSPGLAGSSYNEQFF; CDR3 DNA: TGTGCCAGCTCCCCGGGACTAGCGGGGAGCTCCTACAATGAGCAGTTCTTC
D gene: NA; V gene: TRBV12-3/TRBV12-4; J gene: TRBJ2-1; clone size: many; CDR3 protein: CASTLASITSEQFF; CDR3 DNA: TGTGCCAGCACCTTGGCTTCCATCACTAGTGAGCAGTTCTTC
D gene: NA; V gene: TRBV20-1; J gene: TRBJ2-7; clone size: few; CDR3 protein: CSASRTGPAYEQYF; CDR3 DNA: TGCAGTGCTAGTCGTACGGGACCCGCCTACGAGCAGTACTTC
D gene: NA; V gene: TRBV5-6; J gene: TRBJ2-7; clone size: many; CDR3 protein: CASSPAEGWYEQYF; CDR3 DNA: TGTGCCAGCAGTCCCGCGGAGGGGTGGTACGAGCAGTACTTC
D gene: NA; V gene: TRBV5-1; J gene: TRBJ1-2; clone size: many; CDR3 protein: CASSKLDDYGYTF; CDR3 DNA: TGCGCCAGCAGCAAACTGGACGATTATGGCTACACCTTC
D gene: TRBD1; V gene: TRBV28; J gene: TRBJ1-6; clone size: many; CDR3 protein: CASRPGTALHSPLHF; CDR3 DNA: TGTGCCAGCAGACCAGGGACAGCACTACATTCACCCCTCCACTTT
D gene: TRBD2; V gene: TRBV5-1; J gene: TRBJ2-1; clone size: many; CDR3 protein: CASSTELAGFDEQFF; CDR3 DNA: TGCGCCAGCAGCACCGAACTAGCGGGTTTTGATGAGCAGTTCTTC
D gene: NA; V gene: TRBV6-2/TRBV6-3; J gene: TRBJ2-1; clone size: NA; CDR3 protein: CASSYDGLDNEQFF; CDR3 DNA: TGTGCCAGCAGTTACGACGGGCTAGACAATGAGCAGTTCTTC
D gene: TRBD2; V gene: TRBV5-1; J gene: TRBJ2-5; clone size: many; CDR3 protein: CASSFMPGLTEETQYF; CDR3 DNA: TGCGCCAGCAGTTTTATGCCGGGACTAACGGAAGAGACCCAGTACTTC
D gene: NA; V gene: TRBV30; J gene: TRBJ1-1; clone size: few; CDR3 protein: CAGGYPGSEAFF; CDR3 DNA: TGTGCCGGAGGGTACCCGGGATCTGAAGCTTTCTTT
D gene: NA; V gene: TRBV10-2; J gene: TRBJ2-2; clone size: few; CDR3 protein: CASSSGELFF; CDR3 DNA: TGCGCCAGCAGTAGCGGGGAGCTGTTTTTT
D gene: NA; V gene: TRBV7-9; J gene: TRBJ2-2; clone size: many; CDR3 protein: CASSLDGRGTGELFF; CDR3 DNA: TGTGCCAGCAGCTTAGACGGGAGAGGTACCGGGGAGCTGTTTTTT
D gene: NA; V gene: TRBV20-1; J gene: TRBJ1-1; clone size: NA; CDR3 protein: CSAPPQGGTEAFF; CDR3 DNA: TGCAGTGCTCCACCTCAGGGCGGGACTGAAGCTTTCTTT
D gene: NA; V gene: TRBV5-1; J gene: TRBJ1-4; clone size: many; CDR3 protein: CASRIDSTNEKLFF; CDR3 DNA: TGCGCCAGCCGAATAGACTCAACTAATGAAAAACTGTTTTTT
D gene: TRBD2; V gene: TRBV28; J gene: TRBJ2-1; clone size: NA; CDR3 protein: CASSTSGRASNEQFF; CDR3 DNA: TGTGCCAGCAGCACCAGCGGGAGGGCCTCCAATGAGCAGTTCTTC
D gene: NA; V gene: TRBV18; J gene: TRBJ2-7; clone size: many; CDR3 protein: CASSPGRGSTYEQYF; CDR3 DNA: TGTGCCAGCTCACCAGGGCGTGGGAGTACCTACGAGCAGTACTTC
D gene: NA; V gene: TRBV4-1; J gene: TRBJ2-7; clone size: NA; CDR3 protein: CASSQALNYEQYF; CDR3 DNA: TGCGCCAGCAGCCAGGCACTTAACTACGAGCAGTACTTC
D gene: NA; V gene: TRBV7-9; J gene: TRBJ1-1; clone size: many; CDR3 protein: CASRPRVEAFF; CDR3 DNA: TGTGCCAGCAGACCTAGGGTGGAAGCTTTCTTT
D gene: NA; V gene: TRBV28; J gene: TRBJ1-1; clone size: many; CDR3 protein: CASSLYAREAFF; CDR3 DNA: TGTGCCAGCAGTTTATACGCCCGGGAAGCTTTCTTT